Shown below are 10 T cell receptor beta chains from a single sample sequenced in a study of identical twins. TCRdb redid the calling of the 5' RACE reads with MiXCR, one entry per CDR3 protein. The sample records about 340,000 distinct CDR3 sequences, about 12% being singletons. This sample was also put to use in a study of yellow fever vaccine responses in identical twins.

Specimen: CD8+ T cells sorted from blood. These receptors were taken from a woman aged 18-35 years in good health.

This chain joins TRBV12-3 or TRBV12-4 and TRBJ2-1, with a weak D call TRBD2 (5 bases). V lost 8 bases, J lost 8 bases, and 13 bases lay in between. The CDR3 is 12 amino acids. The CDR3 DNA follows: TGTGCCAGCGGCCAATTGAGGGATGAGCAGTTCTTC. This codes for CASGQLRDEQFF.

The sample holds a few counts of this clonotype. The J gene is TRBJ1-1, the V gene TRBV5-1; 9 bases are shared with TRBD1. This CDR3 contains 16 residues. The V gene end was trimmed by 4 bases and the J gene end by 5 bases; junction bases not matched to a gene: 12. Germline V gene data show CDR1 as SGHRS and CDR2 as YFSETQ. In nucleotides, the CDR3 is TGCGCCAGCAGCAACAGACAGGGGGTGGCGCCGACTGAAGCTTTCTTT. Protein product: CASSNRQGVAPTEAFF.

This clonotype was counted many times. In DNA, the CDR3 is TGCAGTGCTAGAGATAGAAGTCAGGGCCACGAGCAGTACTTC. Translating it yields CSARDRSQGHEQYF. This chain links TRBV20-1 with TRBJ2-7; D might be TRBD1 (5 bases). Per the germline V gene, CDR1 is DFQATT and CDR2 is SNEGSKA (reference sequence). Deletions cut 0 bases from V and 5 bases from J, with 14 bases between. This CDR3 has 14 residues.

This clonotype was found a few times. The CDR3 loop is CASGLTLSGQLNTGELFF. CDR3 DNA sequence: TGTGCTAGTGGTTTGACCCTCTCGGGCCAGTTAAACACCGGGGAGCTGTTTTTT. The chain recombines TRBV12-5 with TRBJ2-2; D is ambiguous. Trimming took 2 bases from V and 2 from J, leaving 18 bases between them. Germline-derived CDR1 and CDR2 are LGHNT and FRNRAP. The CDR3 extends over 18 amino acids. The whole variable domain, filled in from reference TRBV12-5 and TRBJ2-2, reads DARVTQTPRHKVTEMGQEVTMRCQPILGHNTVFWYRQTMMQGLELLAYFRNRAPLDDSGMPKDRFSAEMPDATLATLKIQPSEPRDSAVYFCASGLTLSGQLNTGELFFGEGSRLTVL.

This clonotype showed up just a few times. The J gene is TRBJ2-7, the V gene TRBV5-1; TRBD1 might be the D (6 bases). Between the trimmed V and J ends, which lost 0 bases and 5 bases, there was a span of 12 bases. This CDR3 contains 14 residues. Germline V gives CDR1 SGHRS, CDR2 YFSETQ. As DNA, the CDR3 is TGCGCCAGCAGCTTGGGACAGGCCCTCGACGAGCAGTACTTC. This encodes CASSLGQALDEQYF.

The chain is built from TRBV6-2 or TRBV6-3 and TRBJ2-2; D is possibly TRBD1 (6 bases). The germline V gene has CDR1 MNHEY and CDR2 SVGEGT. Trimming stripped 6 bases from V and 5 bases from J, with 19 bases between. The CDR3 totals 16 residues. The CDR3 coding sequence is TGTGCCAGCAGACTAGAACAGGGTCGGCGGACCGGGGAGCTGTTTTTT. Translated: CASRLEQGRRTGELFF.

The V gene is TRBV28, the J gene TRBJ2-7, with TRBD1 identical over 7 bases. Germline V CDR1 and CDR2: MDHEN, SYDVKM. J was trimmed by 3 bases and V by 3 bases; bases with no gene match: 2. The CDR3 spans 13 residues. Here the CDR3 reads CASSFSGGYEQYF. The CDR3 DNA is TGTGCCAGCAGTTTTTCAGGGGGCTACGAGCAGTACTTC.

The chain uses TRBV13 and TRBJ2-1, with 11 bases matching TRBD2. V shed 4 bases and J 0 bases; nucleotides not matched to a gene: 5. CDR3 length equals 17 residues. Germline CDR1 reads PRHDT; CDR2 reads FYEKMQ (reference sequence). CDR3 sequence reads: CASSSGSGGDSYNEQFF. As DNA, the CDR3 is TGTGCCAGCAGCTCGGGTAGCGGGGGGGACTCCTACAATGAGCAGTTCTTC.

The CDR3 bases are TGTGCCAGCAGCTACAACAGGGGGGAGGACAATGAGCAGTTCTTC. This sequence encodes CASSYNRGEDNEQFF. The genes are TRBV7-8 and TRBJ2-1; TRBD1 aligns across 8 bases. The germline V gene encodes CDR1 SGHVS and CDR2 FQNEAQ. Trimming took 4 bases from V and 5 from J; bases not matched to a gene: 7. There are 15 residues in the CDR3.

This clonotype showed up many times. The rearrangement uses TRBV5-1 and TRBJ1-1; possibly TRBD1 for D (5 bases). V dropped 5 bases and J dropped 1 base, with 9 bases sitting between them. This CDR3 is built from 13 residues. The germline CDR1 and CDR2 sequences are SGHRS and YFSETQ. CDR3 amino acids: CASRRGWNTEAFF. The CDR3 nucleotides are TGCGCCAGCAGGAGGGGATGGAACACTGAAGCTTTCTTT.